Sequencing of this T cell receptor beta chain was carried out in a study of OX40 agonist ivuxolimab in advanced cancers. Study context: Patients receiving dose escalation had hepatocellular carcinoma, melanoma, renal cell or head and neck cancer. Partial response was recorded in three patients: one hepatocellular carcinoma and two cutaneous melanoma cases.

The ends lost 6 bases at V and 0 bases at J; junction bases unmatched: 4. There are 14 residues in the CDR3. CDR1 is MNHEY, CDR2 SMNVEV, per germline (reference sequence). This table comes from immunoSEQ multiplex PCR, and its TCRdb copy is limited to in-frame clones, with some not included. The repertoire consists of over 95,000 clones, with roughly 90% occurring once and the leading ten covering around 0.3%. V is TRBV27 and J is TRBJ1-1, with TRBD1 identical over 7 bases. This specimen was CD4+ or CD8+ T cells sorted from blood, taken in a trial of the OX40 agonist ivuxolimab. This clonotype was obtained from an adult with an advanced solid tumor such as melanoma, head and neck, liver or kidney cancer. CDR3 loop: CASSFDRVNTEAFF. Written as DNA, the CDR3 is TGTGCCAGCAGCTTTGACAGGGTGAACACTGAAGCTTTCTTT.